Here is one TCR beta chain with its context. At one end the junction does not follow the germline gene, possibly because of a read error. This record comes from a study of Graves' ophthalmopathy and Graves' hyperthyroidism. Beta-chain TCR CDR3 regions were amplified from RNA transcripts. In the first round, RT-PCR was carried out with HTBI primers, and a multiplex PCR formed the second round. Each CDR3 protein is one row after TCRdb ran MiXCR on the multiplex PCR reads. The sample has approximately 480,000 distinct CDR3 sequences, under 15% seen once. The CDR3 is made up of 15 amino acids. Germline lookup yields CDR1 SGHRS and CDR2 YFSETQ.

The sequencing input was blood. This rearrangement joins TRBV5-1 to TRBJ2-2; D gene ambiguous. The TCR was taken from a woman under 40 with Graves' ophthalmopathy. The CDR3 bases are TGCGCCATCAGCAGATGGGAATCGAACACCGGGGAGCTGTTTTTT. It yields the protein CAISRWESNTGELFF.